This TCR beta chain was documented in a study of cytomegalovirus exposure and HLA in healthy donors. Turning to the study itself: Unique TCR beta sequences numbering about 100 million came from around 180 million T cells in an earlier analysis. Notes on the study in general: A later analysis by the authors found several of the most significant clusters apparently linked to common viral pathogens. TRBV6-2, TRBV6-3 and other indistinguishable V segments were excluded. The authors later found TCR association rates varying by HLA locus, with DRB1 most and HLA-C fewest.

Germline V gene data show CDR1 as ENHRY and CDR2 as SYGVKD. With 6 bases clipped from V and 8 bases from J, the junction kept 5 bases outside the gene matches. The CDR3 covers 12 residues. This clone was picked up a small number of times. The antigen is not known. Primers included in the PCR were 60 Vbeta and 13 Jbeta primers. The repertoire was sequenced with immunoSEQ multiplex PCR; TCRdb's copy has only in-frame clones and lacks some. The table records approximately 82,000 clones, about a tenth of them present only once. The source is a man in his 60s in good health and CMV-seropositive. The sequenced sample consisted of PBMCs. This chain links TRBV10-3 with TRBJ1-2; 8 bases are a match to TRBD1. CDR3 protein: CAIRPGGDGYTF. CDR3 DNA: TGTGCCATCAGACCAGGGGGCGACGGCTACACCTTC.